The TCR beta chain described here comes from a study of cytomegalovirus exposure and HLA in healthy donors. A multiplex PCR was run with 60 Vbeta primers and 13 Jbeta primers. Measured with immunoSEQ multiplex PCR; TCRdb has only the in-frame clones, and not every one. The sample contains about 160,000 clones, 75% to 90% of which appear only once. This CDR3 region has 16 residues. Germline CDR1 reads MNHEY; CDR2 reads SVGAGI. The germline V and J ends were trimmed by 4 bases and 8 bases, with 21 bases remaining between them. This clonotype originated in a human donor in good health. The sequenced sample was PBMCs. The rearrangement joins TRBV6-5 to TRBJ2-4, with a possible D match to TRBD2 (7 bases). CDR3 nucleotide sequence: TGTGCCAGCAGTTGGACTCTTGCGGGGGCCGATGACATTCAGTACTTC. It codes for CASSWTLAGADDIQYF.